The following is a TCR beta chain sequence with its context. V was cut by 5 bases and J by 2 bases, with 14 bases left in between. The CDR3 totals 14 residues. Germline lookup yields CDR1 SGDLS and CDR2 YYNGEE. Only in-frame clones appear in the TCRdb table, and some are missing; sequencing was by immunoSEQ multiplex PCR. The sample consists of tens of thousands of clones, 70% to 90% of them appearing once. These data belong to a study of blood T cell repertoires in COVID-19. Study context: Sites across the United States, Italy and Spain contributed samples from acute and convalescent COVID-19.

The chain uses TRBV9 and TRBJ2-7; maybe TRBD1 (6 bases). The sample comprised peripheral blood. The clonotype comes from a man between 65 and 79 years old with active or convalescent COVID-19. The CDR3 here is CASSPAGVAYEQYF. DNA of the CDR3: TGTGCCAGCAGTCCCGCAGGGGTAGCCTACGAGCAGTACTTC.